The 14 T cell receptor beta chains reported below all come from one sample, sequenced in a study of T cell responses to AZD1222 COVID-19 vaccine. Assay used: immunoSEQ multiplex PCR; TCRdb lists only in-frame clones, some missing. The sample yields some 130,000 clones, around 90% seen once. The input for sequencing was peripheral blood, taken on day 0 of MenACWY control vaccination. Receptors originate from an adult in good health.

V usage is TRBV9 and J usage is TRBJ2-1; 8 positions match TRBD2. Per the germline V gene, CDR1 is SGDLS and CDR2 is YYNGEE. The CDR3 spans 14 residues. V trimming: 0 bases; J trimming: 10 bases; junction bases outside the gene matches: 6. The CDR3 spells CASSVGAGGREQFF. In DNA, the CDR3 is TGTGCCAGCAGCGTAGGGGCGGGAGGTCGAGAGCAGTTCTTC.

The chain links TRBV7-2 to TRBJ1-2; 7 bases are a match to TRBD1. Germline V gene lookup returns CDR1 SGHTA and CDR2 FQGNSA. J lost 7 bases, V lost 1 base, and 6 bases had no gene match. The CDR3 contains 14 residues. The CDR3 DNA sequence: TGTGCCAGCAGCTTAGACAGGGGTAGAGGTGGCTACACCTTC. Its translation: CASSLDRGRGGYTF.

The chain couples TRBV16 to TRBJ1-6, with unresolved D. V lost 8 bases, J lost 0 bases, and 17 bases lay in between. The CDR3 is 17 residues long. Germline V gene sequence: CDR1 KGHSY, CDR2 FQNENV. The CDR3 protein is CASRASTVSSYNSPLHF. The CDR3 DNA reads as TGTGCCAGCCGCGCCTCGACGGTGAGCTCCTATAATTCACCCCTCCACTTT.

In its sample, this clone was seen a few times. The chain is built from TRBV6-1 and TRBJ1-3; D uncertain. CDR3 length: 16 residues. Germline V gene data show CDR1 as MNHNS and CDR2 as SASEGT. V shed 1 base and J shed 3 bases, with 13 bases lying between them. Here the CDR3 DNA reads TGTGCCAGCAGTGAAGAGGTGGGCTACCGTGGAAACACCATATATTTT. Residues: CASSEEVGYRGNTIYF.

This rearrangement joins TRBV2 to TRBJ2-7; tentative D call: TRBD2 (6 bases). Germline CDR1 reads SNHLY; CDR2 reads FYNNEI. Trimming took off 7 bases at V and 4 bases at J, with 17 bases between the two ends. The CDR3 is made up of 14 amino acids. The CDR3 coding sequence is TGTGCCAGCAACCAAAGGGGAAGCGGGTACGAGCAGTACTTC. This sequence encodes CASNQRGSGYEQYF.

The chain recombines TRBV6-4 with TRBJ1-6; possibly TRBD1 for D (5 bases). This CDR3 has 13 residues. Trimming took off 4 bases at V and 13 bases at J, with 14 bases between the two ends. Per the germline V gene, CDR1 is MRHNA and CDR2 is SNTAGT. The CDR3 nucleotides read TGTGCCAGCAGTGGAGAGGACGGGGGGCCCCTCCACTTT. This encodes CASSGEDGGPLHF.

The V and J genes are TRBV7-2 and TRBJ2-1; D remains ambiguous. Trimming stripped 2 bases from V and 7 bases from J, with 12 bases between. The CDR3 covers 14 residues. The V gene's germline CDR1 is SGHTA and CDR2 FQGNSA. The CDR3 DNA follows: TGTGCCAGCAGCTTATCGGACCTCCTTAATGAGCAGTTCTTC. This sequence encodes CASSLSDLLNEQFF.

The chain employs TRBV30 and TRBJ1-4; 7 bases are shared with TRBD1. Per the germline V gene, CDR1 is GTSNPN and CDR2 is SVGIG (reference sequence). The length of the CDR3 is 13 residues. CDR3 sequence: CAKGTATNEKLFF. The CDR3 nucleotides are TGTGCAAAAGGGACAGCAACTAATGAAAAACTGTTTTTT.

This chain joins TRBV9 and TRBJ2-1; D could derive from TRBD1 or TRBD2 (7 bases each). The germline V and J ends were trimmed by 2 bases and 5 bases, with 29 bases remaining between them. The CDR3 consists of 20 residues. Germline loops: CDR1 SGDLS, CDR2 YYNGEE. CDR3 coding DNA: TGTGCCAGCAGCGTCCAGGGACTACAGGGGCTTGGGGGACCTCACAATGAGCAGTTCTTC. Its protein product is CASSVQGLQGLGGPHNEQFF. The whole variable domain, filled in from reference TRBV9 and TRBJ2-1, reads DSGVTQTPKHLITATGQRVTLRCSPRSGDLSVYWYQQSLDQGLQFLIQYYNGEERAKGNILERFSAQQFPDLHSELNLSSLELGDSALYFCASSVQGLQGLGGPHNEQFFGPGTRLTVL.

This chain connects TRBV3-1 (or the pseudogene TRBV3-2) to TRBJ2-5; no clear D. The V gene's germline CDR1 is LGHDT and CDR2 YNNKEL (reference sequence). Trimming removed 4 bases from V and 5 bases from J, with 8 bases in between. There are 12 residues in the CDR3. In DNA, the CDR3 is TGTGCCAGCAGCCCCGGACGTGAGACCCAGTACTTC. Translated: CASSPGRETQYF.

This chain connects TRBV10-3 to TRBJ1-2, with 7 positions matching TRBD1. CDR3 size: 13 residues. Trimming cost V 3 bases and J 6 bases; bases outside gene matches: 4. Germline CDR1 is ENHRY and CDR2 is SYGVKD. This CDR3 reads CAISDSTGHGYTF. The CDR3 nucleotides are TGTGCCATCAGTGACTCGACAGGGCATGGCTACACCTTC.

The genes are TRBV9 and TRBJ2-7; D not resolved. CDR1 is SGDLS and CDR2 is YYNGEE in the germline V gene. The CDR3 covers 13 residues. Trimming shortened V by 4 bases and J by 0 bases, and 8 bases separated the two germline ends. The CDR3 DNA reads TGTGCCAGCAGCTCTTTCAGCTCCTACGAGCAGTACTTC. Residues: CASSSFSSYEQYF.

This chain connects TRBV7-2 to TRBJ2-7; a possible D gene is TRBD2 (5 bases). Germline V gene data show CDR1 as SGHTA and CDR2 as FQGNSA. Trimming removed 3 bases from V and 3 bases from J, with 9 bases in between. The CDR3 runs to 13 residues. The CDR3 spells CASSFWGDYEQYF. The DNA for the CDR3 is TGTGCCAGCAGCTTCTGGGGAGACTACGAGCAGTACTTC. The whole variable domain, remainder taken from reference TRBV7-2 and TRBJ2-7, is GAGVSQSPSNKVTEKGKDVELRCDPISGHTALYWYRQSLGQGLEFLIYFQGNSAPDKSGLPSDRFSAERTGGSVSTLTIQRTQQEDSAVYLCASSFWGDYEQYFGPGTRLTVT.

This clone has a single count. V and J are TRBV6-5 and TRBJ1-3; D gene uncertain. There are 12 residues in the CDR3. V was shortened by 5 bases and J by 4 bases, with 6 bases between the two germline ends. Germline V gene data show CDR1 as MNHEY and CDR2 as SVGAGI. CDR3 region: CASSRDGNTIYF. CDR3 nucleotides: TGTGCCAGCAGTCGCGACGGAAACACCATATATTTT.